Given below is one T cell receptor (beta chain) in context. Antigen: not known. An end of the junction differs from the germline gene, which may be a read error. The timepoints at which blood was sampled were baseline, cycle 4 day 1, and cycle 7 day 1. The data were produced by immunoSEQ multiplex PCR, yet TCRdb's version contains in-frame clones alone and is incomplete. There are 80,000 to 100,000 clones in the sample; 92% occur only once, and around 0.51% lies in the top ten. This entry is derived from a study of OX40 agonist ivuxolimab in advanced cancers. The wider study: Of the patients, three showed partial responses, one with hepatocellular carcinoma and two with cutaneous melanoma.

Findings of the study overall: Low normalized T-cell clonal expansion was additionally recorded for some nonresponders.

This TCR was sampled from an adult with an advanced solid tumor such as melanoma, head and neck, liver or kidney cancer. Sequencing was performed on CD4+ or CD8+ T cells sorted from blood, taken in a trial of the OX40 agonist ivuxolimab.

CDR3 DNA: TGTGCCAGCAGCTTAGACCCCGGGACCCGTCGTCAAGTCTTC. This translates into CASSLDPGTRRQVF. This sequence joins TRBV7-2 and TRBJ2-1; D may match TRBD1 or TRBD2 (5 bases each). Germline CDR1 and CDR2: SGHTA and FQGNSA. This CDR3 has 14 residues.